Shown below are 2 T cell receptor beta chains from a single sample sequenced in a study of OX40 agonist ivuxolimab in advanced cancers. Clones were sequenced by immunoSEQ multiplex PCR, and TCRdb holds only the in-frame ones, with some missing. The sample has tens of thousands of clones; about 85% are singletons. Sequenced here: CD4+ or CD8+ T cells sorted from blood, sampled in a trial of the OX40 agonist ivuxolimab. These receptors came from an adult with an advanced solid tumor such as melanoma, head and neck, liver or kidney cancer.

DNA of the CDR3: TGCGCCAGCAGCTTACAGGGGACGGGCGGGGAGCTGTTTTTT. Protein product: CASSLQGTGGELFF. The chain employs TRBV5-1 and TRBJ2-2; 7 bases are a match to TRBD1. The germline V gene has CDR1 SGHRS and CDR2 YFSETQ. The CDR3 runs 14 residues. V gave up 2 bases and J gave up 7 bases; unmatched junction bases: 5.

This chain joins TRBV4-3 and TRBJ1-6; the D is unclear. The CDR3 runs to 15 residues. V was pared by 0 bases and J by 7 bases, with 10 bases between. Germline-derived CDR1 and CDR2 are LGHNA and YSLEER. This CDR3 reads CASSQESGRNSPLHF. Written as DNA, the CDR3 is TGCGCCAGCAGCCAAGAATCCGGACGGAATTCACCCCTCCACTTT.